The 25 T cell receptor beta chains below all came from one sample that was sequenced in a study of blood T cell repertoires in COVID-19. TCRdb's copy holds only in-frame clones and misses some; the assay was immunoSEQ multiplex PCR. The sample contains just over 300,000 clones, 65% to 90% of which appear only once. Source material: PBMCs or T cells enriched from blood (not recorded which). These receptors came from a man aged 25-45 years who had recovered from COVID-19.

This chain joins TRBV5-1 and TRBJ2-3; no clear D. This CDR3 spans 15 amino acids. The germline V gene encodes CDR1 SGHRS and CDR2 YFSETQ. V gave up 0 bases and J gave up 6 bases, with 14 bases separating them. CDR3 nucleotide sequence: TGCGCCAGCAGCTTGGAGTGGAGCACGAGGGATACGCAGTATTTT. This sequence encodes CASSLEWSTRDTQYF.

This chain joins TRBV27 and TRBJ1-6; D is unclear. Trimming stripped 2 bases from V and 0 bases from J, with 17 bases between. CDR1 MNHEY and CDR2 SMNVEV come from the germline V gene (reference sequence). There are 19 residues in the CDR3. The CDR3 loop is CASSLGGWFGSSYNSPLHF. CDR3 DNA: TGTGCCAGCAGTTTAGGAGGTTGGTTTGGTAGCTCCTATAATTCACCCCTCCACTTT.

The J gene is TRBJ2-7, the V gene TRBV6-2 or TRBV6-3, with 9 bases matching TRBD1. The germline V gene has CDR1 MNHEY and CDR2 SVGEGT. Losses at the gene ends were 4 bases for V and 5 bases for J; bases not matched to a gene: 9. The CDR3 is 15 residues long. The CDR3 loop reads CASSFPQGAKNEQYF. Here the CDR3 DNA reads TGTGCCAGCAGTTTCCCACAGGGGGCGAAGAACGAGCAGTACTTC.

The chain combines TRBV3-1 (or the pseudogene TRBV3-2) with TRBJ1-5, with D possibly TRBD1 on 6 matching bases. V was clipped by 0 bases and J by 3 bases, with 12 bases between them. This CDR3 is built from 16 residues. The germline V gene encodes CDR1 LGHDT and CDR2 YNNKEL (reference sequence). The CDR3 sequence is CASSQEPRGFNQPQHF. CDR3 bases: TGTGCCAGCAGCCAAGAACCCAGGGGCTTCAATCAGCCCCAGCATTTT.

The chain couples TRBV1 to TRBJ2-5; the D segment call TRBD2 is taken from the table without a DNA check. TRBV1 is noted as a pseudogene. The CDR3 has 17 amino acids. The CDR3 DNA reads as TGCACCAGCAGCCAAGATCTAACGGGAGTATGTCAGGAGACCCAGTACTTC. This gives the protein CTSSQDLTGVCQETQYF.

The V gene is TRBV12-5, the J gene TRBJ2-7; D perhaps matches TRBD1 (6 bases). The length of the CDR3 is 14 residues. Germline CDR1 is LGHNT and CDR2 is FRNRAP. V shed 0 bases and J shed 10 bases, with 16 bases lying between them. The CDR3 region is CASGLVWGTLIQYF. The DNA of the CDR3 is TGTGCTAGTGGTTTGGTATGGGGGACACTGATCCAGTACTTC.

This clone was seen only a few times. The chain joins TRBV6-2 or TRBV6-3 to TRBJ2-7; TRBD2 agrees at 13 bases. Germline V gene sequence: CDR1 MNHEY, CDR2 SVGEGT. V lost 4 bases and J lost 0; bases outside the gene matches: 6. The CDR3 totals 17 residues. CDR3 protein: CASSWLGTSGTSYEQYF. The CDR3 nucleotides are TGTGCCAGCAGTTGGCTCGGGACTAGCGGGACCTCCTACGAGCAGTACTTC.

The V gene is TRBV4-1, the J gene TRBJ1-5; the match to TRBD1 covers 8 bases. After removal of 3 bases from V and 5 bases from J, the junction contained 3 bases not matched to a gene. The CDR3 runs to 14 residues. The germline V gene encodes CDR1 MGHRA and CDR2 YSYEKL. This chain's CDR3 is CASSQTGAHQPQHF. The DNA for the CDR3 is TGCGCCAGCAGCCAGACAGGGGCGCATCAGCCCCAGCATTTT.

The rearrangement links TRBV11-2 to TRBJ1-1; unclear D gene. The CDR3 spans 13 residues. The V end was cut by 4 bases, the J end by 0 bases, with 6 bases between. In germline, CDR1 is SGHAT, CDR2 FQNNGV. CDR3 sequence: CASSYTMNTEAFF. In DNA form, the CDR3 reads TGTGCCAGCAGCTACACTATGAACACTGAAGCTTTCTTT.

This clone was seen just once. The chain uses TRBV13 and TRBJ2-3; TRBD1 might be the D (5 bases). The CDR3 spans 11 residues. Trimming cost V 8 bases and J 5 bases, with 8 bases left between them. Germline assignment: CDR1 PRHDT and CDR2 FYEKMQ (reference sequence). The chain's CDR3 is CASGREDTQYF. CDR3 DNA sequence: TGTGCCAGCGGCAGGGAAGATACGCAGTATTTT.

The chain is built from TRBV2 and TRBJ1-5, with D maybe TRBD1 (5 bases). CDR3 size: 17 residues. Trimming left V 6 bases short and J 3 bases short, with 21 bases between. Germline V gives CDR1 SNHLY, CDR2 FYNNEI. DNA for the CDR3: TGTGCCAGCAGCCTCAAGGGTGGCAGGGCCAACAATCAGCCCCAGCATTTT. Protein sequence: CASSLKGGRANNQPQHF.

The chain uses TRBV28 and TRBJ2-1, with 8 bases identical to TRBD1. Trimming took 5 bases from V and 10 from J; bases not matched to a gene: 16. CDR1 MDHEN and CDR2 SYDVKM come from the germline V gene. The CDR3 has 16 residues. The CDR3 reads CASSEPRGQGTGEQFF. The CDR3 DNA sequence: TGTGCCAGCAGTGAACCCCGAGGACAGGGTACGGGGGAGCAGTTCTTC.

The chain combines TRBV28 with TRBJ2-6; 8 nucleotides agree with TRBD1. V trimming: 6 bases; J trimming: 1 base; junction bases outside the gene matches: 11. CDR3 length: 18 amino acids. Germline V gives CDR1 MDHEN, CDR2 SYDVKM. CDR3 DNA sequence: TGTGCCAGCAGCTCCTTGGTGCAGGGGGCGTCTGGGGCCAACGTCCTGACTTTC. Translated, it gives CASSSLVQGASGANVLTF.

The rearrangement joins TRBV24-1 to TRBJ2-1; D unclear. The germline V and J ends were trimmed by 5 bases and 0 bases, with 10 bases remaining between them. The CDR3 sequence is 15 residues long. Germline V CDR1 and CDR2: KGHDR, SFDVKD. The CDR3 region has the DNA TGTGCCACCAGTGCGTCGCGGAGCTCCTACAATGAGCAGTTCTTC. Encoded protein: CATSASRSSYNEQFF.

The rearrangement joins TRBV19 to TRBJ2-7; TRBD1 matches 7 bases. Germline CDR1 reads LNHDA; CDR2 reads SQIVND (reference sequence). The CDR3 contains 13 residues. Trimming took 3 bases from V and 4 from J; bases not matched to a gene: 3. The CDR3 here is CASSIDREYEQYF. CDR3 nucleotide sequence: TGTGCCAGTAGTATCGACAGGGAGTACGAGCAGTACTTC.

The rearrangement joins TRBV16 to TRBJ2-5, with 7 bases fitting TRBD1. The V gene end was trimmed by 2 bases and the J gene end by 5 bases; junction bases not matched to a gene: 8. This CDR3 is 15 amino acids long. Germline V lookup: CDR1 KGHSY, CDR2 FQNENV. CDR3 in amino acids: CASSQNRGIRETQYF. The CDR3 DNA sequence: TGTGCCAGCAGCCAAAACAGGGGAATACGGGAGACCCAGTACTTC.

The J gene is TRBJ2-7, the V gene TRBV24-1, with D perhaps TRBD2 (5 bases). Germline values: CDR1 KGHDR, CDR2 SFDVKD. The length of the CDR3 is 14 residues. V was shortened by 3 bases and J by 3 bases, with 11 bases between the two germline ends. The CDR3 DNA follows: TGTGCCACCAGTGATCCCCGACGGGGCTACGAGCAGTACTTC. This gives the protein CATSDPRRGYEQYF.

The V gene is TRBV6-6, the J gene TRBJ2-7; 7 bases fit TRBD1. The CDR3 covers 14 residues. Per germline, CDR1 MNHNY and CDR2 SVGAGI (reference sequence). The trim removed 4 bases at V and 3 bases at J, leaving 6 bases unmatched. CDR3: CASSLIQGVYEQYF. The CDR3 nucleotides are TGTGCCAGCAGTTTAATCCAGGGGGTCTACGAGCAGTACTTC.

The chain uses TRBV3-1 (or the pseudogene TRBV3-2) and TRBJ2-2; TRBD2 agrees at 16 bases. J was trimmed by 6 bases and V by 2 bases; bases with no gene match: 12. This CDR3 is 20 amino acids long. Germline V gene lookup returns CDR1 LGHDT and CDR2 YNNKEL (reference sequence). CDR3 residues: CASSQIGTSGRAANPGELFF. CDR3 sequence (DNA): TGTGCCAGCAGCCAAATCGGGACTAGCGGGAGGGCCGCAAACCCCGGGGAGCTGTTTTTT.

The chain employs TRBV5-4 and TRBJ2-2; a possible D gene is TRBD1 (6 bases). The CDR3 has 16 amino acids. Trimming shortened V by 1 base and J by 0 bases, and 10 bases separated the two germline ends. CDR1 is SGHNT, CDR2 YYREEE, per germline (reference sequence). In DNA, the CDR3 is TGTGCCAGCAGCTTGACGGCAGGGGCGAACACCGGGGAGCTGTTTTTT. It yields the protein CASSLTAGANTGELFF.

This clone was detected only a few times. The chain recombines TRBV19 with TRBJ1-1; D is unclear. CDR3 size: 12 residues. V lost 3 bases and J lost 6, with 8 bases in between. Germline CDR1 reads LNHDA; CDR2 reads SQIVND (reference sequence). The CDR3 sequence: CASSIGGAEAFF. As DNA, the CDR3 is TGTGCCAGTAGTATCGGCGGGGCTGAAGCTTTCTTT.

This rearrangement joins TRBV19 to TRBJ2-7; D remains ambiguous. Between the trimmed V and J ends, which lost 3 bases and 2 bases, there was a span of 14 bases. The CDR3 runs to 15 residues. Germline V gene sequence: CDR1 LNHDA, CDR2 SQIVND (reference sequence). CDR3 region: CASSIGAAVTYEQYF. The CDR3 region has the DNA TGTGCCAGTAGTATCGGCGCTGCGGTAACCTACGAGCAGTACTTC.

V is TRBV7-9 and J is TRBJ1-4; D ambiguous. Trimming shortened V by 1 base and J by 0 bases, and 9 bases separated the two germline ends. Germline CDR1 and CDR2: SEHNR and FQNEAQ (reference sequence). The CDR3 is 16 residues long. In DNA, the CDR3 is TGTGCCAGCAGCTTAGGAATAACGGCAACTAATGAAAAACTGTTTTTT. Protein product: CASSLGITATNEKLFF.

The rearrangement uses TRBV7-2 and TRBJ1-1, with D unresolved. The CDR3 extends over 18 amino acids. Germline CDR1 is SGHTA and CDR2 is FQGNSA. V lost 2 bases to trimming and J lost 1 base, with 20 bases between them. CDR3 residues: CASSLRGLRGSGNTEAFF. As DNA, the CDR3 is TGTGCCAGCAGCTTAAGAGGACTTAGAGGCTCGGGGAACACTGAAGCTTTCTTT.

The chain recombines TRBV13 with TRBJ1-2, with D hard to call. The length of the CDR3 is 14 residues. Trimming removed 1 base at V and 2 bases at J, with 8 bases between. CDR1 and CDR2 from the germline V gene are PRHDT and FYEKMQ (reference sequence). The CDR3 is CASSLVAGNYGYTF. Written as DNA, the CDR3 is TGTGCCAGCAGCTTAGTCGCGGGAAACTATGGCTACACCTTC. The full variable domain, in which reference TRBV13 and TRBJ1-2 provide the parts outside the CDR3, is AAGVIQSPRHLIKEKRETATLKCYPIPRHDTVYWYQQGPGQDPQFLISFYEKMQSDKGSIPDRFSAQQFSDYHSELNMSSLELGDSALYFCASSLVAGNYGYTFGSGTRLTVV.